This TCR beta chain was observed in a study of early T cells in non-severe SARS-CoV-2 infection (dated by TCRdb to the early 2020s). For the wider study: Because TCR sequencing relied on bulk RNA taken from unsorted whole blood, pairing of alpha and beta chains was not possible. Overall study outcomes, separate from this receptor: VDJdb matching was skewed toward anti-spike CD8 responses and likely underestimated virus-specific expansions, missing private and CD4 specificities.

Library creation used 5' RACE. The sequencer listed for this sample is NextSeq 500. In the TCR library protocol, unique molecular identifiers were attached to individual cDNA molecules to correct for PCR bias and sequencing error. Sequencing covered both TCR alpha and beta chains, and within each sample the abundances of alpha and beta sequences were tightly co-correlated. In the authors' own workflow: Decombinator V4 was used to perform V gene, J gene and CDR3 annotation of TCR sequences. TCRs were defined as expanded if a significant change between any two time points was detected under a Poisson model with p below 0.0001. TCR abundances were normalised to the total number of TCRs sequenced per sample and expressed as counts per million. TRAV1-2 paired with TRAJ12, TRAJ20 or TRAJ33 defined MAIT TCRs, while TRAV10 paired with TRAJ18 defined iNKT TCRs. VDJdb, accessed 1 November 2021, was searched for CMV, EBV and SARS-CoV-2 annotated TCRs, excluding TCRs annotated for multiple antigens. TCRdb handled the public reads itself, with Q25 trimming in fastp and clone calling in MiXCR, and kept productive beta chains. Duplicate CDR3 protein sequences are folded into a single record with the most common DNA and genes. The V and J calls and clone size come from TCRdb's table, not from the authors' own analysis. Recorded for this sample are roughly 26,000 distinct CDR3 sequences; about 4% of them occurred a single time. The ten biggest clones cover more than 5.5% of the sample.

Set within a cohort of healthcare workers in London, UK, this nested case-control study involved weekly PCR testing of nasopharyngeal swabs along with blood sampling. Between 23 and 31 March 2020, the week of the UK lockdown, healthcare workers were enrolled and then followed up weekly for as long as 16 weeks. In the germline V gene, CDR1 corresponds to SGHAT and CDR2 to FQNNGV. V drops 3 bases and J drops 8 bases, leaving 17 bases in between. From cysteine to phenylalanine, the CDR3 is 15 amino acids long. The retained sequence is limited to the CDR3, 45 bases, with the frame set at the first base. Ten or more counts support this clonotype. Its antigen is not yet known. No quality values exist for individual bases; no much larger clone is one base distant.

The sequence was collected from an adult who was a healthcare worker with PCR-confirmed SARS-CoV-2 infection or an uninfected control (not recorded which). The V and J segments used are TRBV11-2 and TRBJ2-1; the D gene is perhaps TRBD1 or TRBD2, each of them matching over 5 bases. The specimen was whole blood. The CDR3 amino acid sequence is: CASSFGTGGDDEQFF. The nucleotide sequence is TGTGCCAGCAGCTTTGGAACTGGGGGTGACGATGAGCAGTTCTTC. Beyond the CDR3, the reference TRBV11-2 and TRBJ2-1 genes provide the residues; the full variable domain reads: EAGVAQSPRYKIIEKRQSVAFWCNPISGHATLYWYQQILGQGPKLLIQFQNNGVVDDSQLPKDRFSAERLKGVDSTLKIQPAKLEDSAVYLCASSFGTGGDDEQFFGPGTRLTVL.